A selection of T cell receptor beta chains follows, all from one sample in a study of cytomegalovirus exposure and HLA in healthy donors. Profiling relied on immunoSEQ multiplex PCR, and the TCRdb table lists in-frame clones only, not all of them. The table has around 110,000 clones, around three quarters seen once; the top ten hold approximately 0.74%. The specimen sequenced was PBMCs. These receptors came from a boy younger than 18 in good health and CMV-seronegative. The CDR3 runs from the conserved cysteine through the conserved F or W. D genes are given only for firm matches. Expanded clones get a size class; other rows say once, few or many, or leave the size out.

TRBJ2-7 TRBV14 TRBD1 few CASSLRQGAVSYEQYF TGTGCCAGCAGCCTTCGACAGGGGGCTGTTAGCTACGAGCAGTACTTC
TRBJ2-7 TRBV7-2 - few CASSLNGMGGDEQYF TGTGCCAGCAGCTTAAACGGGATGGGGGGAGACGAGCAGTACTTC
TRBJ1-1 TRBV2 TRBD1 - CASSLTGTGGTEAFF TGTGCCAGCAGTCTGACCGGGACAGGGGGTACTGAAGCTTTCTTT
TRBJ2-7 TRBV4-1 TRBD2 - CASSQETSGRVWPYEQYF TGCGCCAGCAGCCAAGAAACTAGCGGGAGGGTTTGGCCCTACGAGCAGTACTTC
TRBJ2-5 TRBV5-1 TRBD2 few CASSLNPAGGPRETQYF TGCGCCAGCAGCTTGAATCCAGCGGGGGGGCCCCGAGAGACCCAGTACTTC
TRBJ1-3 TRBV11-2 - few CASSSPARAGNTIYF TGTGCCAGCAGCTCCCCTGCCCGGGCGGGGAACACCATATATTTT
TRBJ1-1 TRBV15 - - CATSRIRTANTEAFF TGTGCCACCAGCAGAATACGGACAGCGAACACTGAAGCTTTCTTT
TRBJ1-1 TRBV19 - once CASRLGAATEAFF TGTGCCAGCAGGCTGGGGGCGGCCACTGAAGCTTTCTTT
TRBJ2-7 TRBV2 TRBD1 - CASRRTGVSYEQYF TGTGCCAGCAGAAGAACAGGGGTCTCCTACGAGCAGTACTTC
TRBJ2-7 TRBV5-4 - - CASSHRGGLYEQYF TGTGCCAGCAGCCACAGGGGAGGTCTTTACGAGCAGTACTTC
TRBJ2-4 TRBV4-1 - - CASSQPHSKNIQYF TGCGCCAGCAGCCAACCCCATTCCAAAAACATTCAGTACTTC
TRBJ2-5 TRBV5-4 TRBD2 - CASSPLGLAGEETQYF TGTGCCAGCAGCCCCCTAGGACTAGCGGGAGAAGAGACCCAGTACTTC
TRBJ1-2 TRBV28 - - CASRLNYGYTF TGTGCCAGCAGACTTAACTATGGCTACACCTTC
TRBJ2-7 TRBV10-2 - - CASSDLYEQYF TGCGCCAGCAGTGACCTTTACGAGCAGTACTTC
TRBJ1-1 TRBV25-1 - - CASSEITGGTEAFF TGTGCCAGCAGTGAAATAACGGGGGGGACTGAAGCTTTCTTT
TRBJ2-3 TRBV21-1 - - CASSKGRTGETDTQYF TGTGCCAGCAGCAAAGGTAGGACAGGTGAGACAGATACGCAGTATTTT
TRBJ1-1 TRBV7-9 TRBD1 - CASSLAWTGAFEAFF TGTGCCAGCAGCTTAGCTTGGACAGGGGCGTTTGAAGCTTTCTTT
TRBJ1-2 TRBV6-1 - - CASSEAYGQPGGYTF TGTGCCAGCAGTGAAGCATATGGACAGCCGGGTGGCTACACCTTC
TRBJ1-1 TRBV11-2 - few CASSLDGGLAFF TGTGCCAGCAGCTTAGACGGGGGTTTAGCTTTCTTT
TRBJ2-2 TRBV30 - - CAWIDKRGRTGELFF TGTGCCTGGATTGATAAAAGAGGGCGAACCGGGGAGCTGTTTTTT
TRBJ1-5 TRBV30 - - CAWSVVSSNQPQHF TGTGCCTGGAGTGTGGTCAGTAGCAATCAGCCCCAGCATTTT
TRBJ2-5 TRBV10-3 TRBD2 - CAISESRASGGRETQYF TGTGCCATCAGTGAGTCTCGGGCTAGCGGGGGCCGGGAGACCCAGTACTTC
TRBJ2-3 TRBV6-1 - - CASSEGGDVDTQYF TGTGCCAGCAGTGAAGGGGGGGATGTAGATACGCAGTATTTT
TRBJ2-7 TRBV30 TRBD1 - CAWSVGQGPGEQYF TGTGCCTGGAGTGTGGGACAGGGGCCGGGGGAGCAGTACTTC
TRBJ2-2 TRBV10-3 TRBD1 - CAIKHGQENTGELFF TGTGCCATCAAACATGGACAGGAGAACACCGGGGAGCTGTTTTTT
TRBJ1-1 TRBV7-2 - - CASSLWGGLNTEAFF TGTGCCAGCAGCTTATGGGGCGGTTTGAACACTGAAGCTTTCTTT
TRBJ1-1 TRBV6-1 TRBD1 - CASSEGDRGLYGTEAFF TGTGCCAGCAGTGAAGGGGACAGGGGGCTTTACGGCACTGAAGCTTTCTTT
TRBJ1-1 TRBV6-1 - - CASSERALGSTEAFF TGTGCCAGCAGTGAACGGGCGTTGGGGAGCACTGAAGCTTTCTTT
TRBJ2-7 TRBV4-1 - - CASSQDPGSYEQYF TGCGCCAGCAGCCAAGATCCAGGTTCCTACGAGCAGTACTTC
TRBJ1-1 TRBV15 - - CATSRDLEGGAQAFF TGTGCCACCAGCAGAGATCTTGAGGGAGGGGCGCAGGCTTTCTTT
TRBJ2-2 TRBV7-2 TRBD2 - CASSERLAGGRHTGELFF TGTGCCAGCAGCGAGCGACTAGCGGGGGGGCGGCACACCGGGGAGCTGTTTTTT
TRBJ2-3 TRBV30 - - CAWSVLRGYTDTQYF TGTGCCTGGAGTGTACTAAGGGGGTACACAGATACGCAGTATTTT
TRBJ1-1 TRBV19 - - CASRTLRQPTEAFF TGTGCCAGTAGAACCCTGAGGCAGCCCACTGAAGCTTTCTTT
TRBJ1-1 TRBV6-5 - - CASSYPGNTEAFF TGTGCCAGCAGTTACCCCGGGAACACTGAAGCTTTCTTT
TRBJ1-4 TRBV28 - few CASRERGDEKLFF TGTGCCAGCAGAGAGCGGGGGGATGAAAAACTGTTTTTT
TRBJ2-1 TRBV2 - few CASSEVGRIRFF TGTGCCAGCAGTGAAGTTGGGAGGATCCGGTTCTTC
TRBJ2-7 TRBV5-1 TRBD1 - CASSLGDRANSYEQYF TGCGCCAGCAGCTTGGGGGACAGGGCGAACTCCTACGAGCAGTACTTC
TRBJ2-2 TRBV19 - - CASSSGDIGELFF TGTGCCAGTAGTAGCGGGGATATCGGGGAGCTGTTTTTT
TRBJ1-1 TRBV9 TRBD1 - CASSPSPQGATEAFF TGTGCCAGCAGCCCTTCCCCACAGGGGGCGACTGAAGCTTTCTTT
TRBJ1-5 TRBV28 - - CASTLLSGNQPQHF TGTGCCAGCACCCTCCTTTCGGGGAATCAGCCCCAGCATTTT
TRBJ2-5 TRBV6-5 - - CASSYGAGKKAQYF TGTGCCAGCAGTTACGGTGCAGGGAAGAAAGCCCAGTACTTC
TRBJ2-5 TRBV6-5 TRBD2 - CASSSTSVETQYF TGTGCCAGCAGCTCTACTAGCGTAGAGACCCAGTACTTC
TRBJ2-7 TRBV5-1 TRBD2 few CASSLAAGGYEQYF TGCGCCAGCAGCTTGGCGGCGGGAGGATACGAGCAGTACTTC
TRBJ1-1 TRBV5-1 - - CASSLDPGMNTEAFF TGCGCCAGCAGCTTGGATCCGGGAATGAACACTGAAGCTTTCTTT
TRBJ2-1 TRBV7-8 TRBD1 - CASSLGQGNEQFF TGTGCCAGCAGCTTAGGACAGGGCAATGAGCAGTTCTTC
TRBJ2-7 TRBV6-6 - - CASSYGSLVNEQYF TGTGCCAGCAGTTACGGGTCGCTAGTCAACGAGCAGTACTTC
TRBJ1-3 TRBV15 - - CATSPSGRGNTIYF TGTGCCACCAGCCCGTCGGGGAGAGGAAACACCATATATTTT
TRBJ1-1 TRBV30 - - CASSDRANTEAFF TGTGCCTCTTCGGACAGAGCGAACACTGAAGCTTTCTTT
TRBJ2-7 TRBV5-4 - - CASSLKVTSVYEQYF TGTGCCAGCAGCTTGAAAGTGACTAGTGTCTACGAGCAGTACTTC
TRBJ1-1 TRBV5-1 TRBD1 - CASSPFPGQGNTEAFF TGCGCCAGCAGCCCCTTTCCGGGACAGGGTAACACTGAAGCTTTCTTT
TRBJ1-2 TRBV13 TRBD1 - CASSGRTGAPVSGYTF TGTGCCAGCAGCGGCCGGACAGGGGCCCCCGTTTCGGGCTACACCTTC
TRBJ1-5 TRBV19 - - CASSILSSNQPQHF TGTGCCAGTAGTATTTTGAGTAGCAATCAGCCCCAGCATTTT
TRBJ2-7 TRBV7-2 - - CASSQAGSYEQYF TGTGCCAGCAGCCAGGCGGGCTCCTACGAGCAGTACTTC
TRBJ2-1 TRBV6-5 TRBD2 - CASSTSGTYNEQFF TGTGCCAGCAGCACTAGCGGCACCTACAATGAGCAGTTCTTC
TRBJ2-7 TRBV11-2 TRBD2 once CASSPTGGSYEQYF TGTGCCAGCAGCCCGACCGGGGGGTCCTACGAGCAGTACTTC